This T cell receptor beta chain appears in the sequencing data of a study of cytomegalovirus exposure and HLA in healthy donors. Study-level background: Earlier, 100 million to 130 million unique TCR beta sequences were recovered from approximately 180 million T cells by an analysis. Study-wide findings and caveats: It was reported that the classifier diagnosed cytomegalovirus status with high specificity and sensitivity in both the original and validation cohorts. The productive fraction for most TCR beta V segments was about 90% or about 30% in an earlier analysis.

Primers for the PCR totalled 60 Vbeta and 13 Jbeta. The assay was immunoSEQ multiplex PCR, and TCRdb's table has in-frame clones only and misses some. The repertoire holds roughly 140,000 clones, with about 64% as singletons. This clone appeared once. Its cognate antigen is unknown. This clonotype was sampled from a woman in her thirties in good health and CMV-seropositive. The sequencing sample was made of PBMCs.

The DNA for the CDR3 is TGTGCCAGCAGTTCGGGACTGGAAACCCAGTACTTC. It codes for CASSSGLETQYF. The rearrangement joins TRBV27 to TRBJ2-5; D may be TRBD2 (6 bases). The V and J ends lost 4 bases and 8 bases respectively, with 11 bases between them. The CDR3 spans 12 residues. The germline V gene encodes CDR1 MNHEY and CDR2 SMNVEV (reference sequence).